This T cell receptor beta chain came from a study of blood T cell repertoires in COVID-19. Study context: The United States, Italy and Spain provided the acute and convalescent COVID-19 samples. Sources were T cells, B-cell-depleted T cells, or PBMCs; the material itself was cDNA or gDNA.

This clone was detected a few times. There are 14 residues in the CDR3. Germline V gene lookup returns CDR1 MNHNY and CDR2 SVGAGI (reference sequence). As processed by the authors: Researchers report that nucleated cell counts were estimated from reference gene primer amplification. Sequenced by immunoSEQ multiplex PCR; TCRdb stores in-frame clones only, minus some. For V, J and clone size, that table is used; D and trimming come from the DNA. The sample yields about 62,000 clones, more than 85% seen once. This chain uses TRBV6-6 with TRBJ1-5, with D unclear. This TCR came from a man between 65 and 85 years old with acute or convalescent COVID-19. Specimen: peripheral blood. The CDR3 spells CASSSAVFVQPQHF. The CDR3 DNA is TGTGCTAGCTCCTCGGCGGTTTTTGTTCAGCCCCAGCATTTT.